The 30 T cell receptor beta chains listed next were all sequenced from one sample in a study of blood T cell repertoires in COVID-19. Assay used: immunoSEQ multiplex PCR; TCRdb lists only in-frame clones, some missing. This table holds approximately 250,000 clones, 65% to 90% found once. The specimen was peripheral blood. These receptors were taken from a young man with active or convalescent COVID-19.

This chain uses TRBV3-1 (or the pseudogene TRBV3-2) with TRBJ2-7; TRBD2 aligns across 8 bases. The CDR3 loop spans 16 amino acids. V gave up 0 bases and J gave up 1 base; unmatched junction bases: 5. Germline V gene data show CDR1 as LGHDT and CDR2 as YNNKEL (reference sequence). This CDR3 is CASSQDRSGGSYEQYF. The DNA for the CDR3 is TGTGCCAGCAGCCAAGATCGAAGCGGGGGTTCCTACGAGCAGTACTTC.

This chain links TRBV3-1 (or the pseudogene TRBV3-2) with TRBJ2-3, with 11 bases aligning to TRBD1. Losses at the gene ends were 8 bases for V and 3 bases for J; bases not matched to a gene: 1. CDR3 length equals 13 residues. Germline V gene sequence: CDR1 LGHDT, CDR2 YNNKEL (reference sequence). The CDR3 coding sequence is TGTGCCAGCCGGGACAGGGGGACAGATACGCAGTATTTT. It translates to CASRDRGTDTQYF.

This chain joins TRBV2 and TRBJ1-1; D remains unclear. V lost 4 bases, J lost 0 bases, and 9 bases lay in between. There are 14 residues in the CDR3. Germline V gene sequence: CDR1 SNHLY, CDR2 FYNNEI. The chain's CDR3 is CASSVADLNTEAFF. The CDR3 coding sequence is TGTGCCAGCAGTGTCGCAGACTTGAACACTGAAGCTTTCTTT.

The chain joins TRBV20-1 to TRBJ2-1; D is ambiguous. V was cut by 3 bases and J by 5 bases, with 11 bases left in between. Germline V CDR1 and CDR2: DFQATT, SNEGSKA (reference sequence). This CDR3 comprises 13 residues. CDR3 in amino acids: CSASLGRNNEQFF. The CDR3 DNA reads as TGCAGTGCTAGTCTCGGCAGGAACAATGAGCAGTTCTTC.

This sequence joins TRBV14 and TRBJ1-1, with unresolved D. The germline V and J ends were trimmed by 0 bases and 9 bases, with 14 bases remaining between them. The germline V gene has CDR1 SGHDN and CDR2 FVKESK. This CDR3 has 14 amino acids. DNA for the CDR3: TGTGCCAGCAGCCAAGAGTACACTGCGGTGAAAGCTTTCTTT. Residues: CASSQEYTAVKAFF.

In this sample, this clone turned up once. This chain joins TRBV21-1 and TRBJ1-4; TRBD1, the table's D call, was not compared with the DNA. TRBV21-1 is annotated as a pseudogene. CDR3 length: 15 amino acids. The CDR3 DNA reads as TGTGCCAGCAGCAATGAAGAGACAGATAATGAAAAACTGTTTTTT. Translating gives CASSNEETDNEKLFF.

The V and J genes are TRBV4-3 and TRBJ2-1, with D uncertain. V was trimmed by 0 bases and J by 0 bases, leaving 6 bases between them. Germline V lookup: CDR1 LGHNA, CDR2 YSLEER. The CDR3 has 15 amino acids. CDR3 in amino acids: CASSQDFSSYNEQFF. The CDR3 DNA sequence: TGCGCCAGCAGCCAAGACTTTAGCTCCTACAATGAGCAGTTCTTC.

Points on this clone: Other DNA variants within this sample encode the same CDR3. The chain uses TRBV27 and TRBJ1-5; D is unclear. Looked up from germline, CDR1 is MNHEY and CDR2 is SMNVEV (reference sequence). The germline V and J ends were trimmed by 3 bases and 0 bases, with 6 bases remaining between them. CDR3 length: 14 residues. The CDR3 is CASSFRDSNQPQHF. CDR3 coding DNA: TGTGCCAGCAGTTTTAGAGATAGCAATCAGCCCCAGCATTTT.

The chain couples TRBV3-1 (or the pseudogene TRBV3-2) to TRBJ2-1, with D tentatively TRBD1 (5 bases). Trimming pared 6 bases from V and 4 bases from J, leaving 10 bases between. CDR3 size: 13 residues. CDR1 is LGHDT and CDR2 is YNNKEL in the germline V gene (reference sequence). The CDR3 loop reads CASSPQGYNEQFF. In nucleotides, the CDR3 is TGTGCCAGCAGTCCTCAGGGATACAATGAGCAGTTCTTC.

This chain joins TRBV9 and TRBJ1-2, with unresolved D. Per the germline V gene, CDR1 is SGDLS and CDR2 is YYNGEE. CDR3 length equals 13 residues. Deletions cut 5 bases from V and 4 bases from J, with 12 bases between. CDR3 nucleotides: TGTGCCAGCAGTGACCGGGGAATCTATGGCTACACCTTC. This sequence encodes CASSDRGIYGYTF. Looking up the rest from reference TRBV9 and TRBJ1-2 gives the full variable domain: DSGVTQTPKHLITATGQRVTLRCSPRSGDLSVYWYQQSLDQGLQFLIQYYNGEERAKGNILERFSAQQFPDLHSELNLSSLELGDSALYFCASSDRGIYGYTFGSGTRLTVV.

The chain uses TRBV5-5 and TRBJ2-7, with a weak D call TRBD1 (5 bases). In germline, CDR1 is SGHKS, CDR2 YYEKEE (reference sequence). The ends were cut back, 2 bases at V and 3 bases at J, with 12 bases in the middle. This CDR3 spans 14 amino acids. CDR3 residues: CASSFTGTFYEQYF. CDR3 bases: TGTGCCAGCAGCTTCACAGGAACATTCTACGAGCAGTACTTC. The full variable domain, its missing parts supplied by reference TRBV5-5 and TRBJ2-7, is DAGVTQSPTHLIKTRGQQVTLRCSPISGHKSVSWYQQVLGQGPQFIFQYYEKEERGRGNFPDRFSARQFPNYSSELNVNALLLGDSALYLCASSFTGTFYEQYFGPGTRLTVT.

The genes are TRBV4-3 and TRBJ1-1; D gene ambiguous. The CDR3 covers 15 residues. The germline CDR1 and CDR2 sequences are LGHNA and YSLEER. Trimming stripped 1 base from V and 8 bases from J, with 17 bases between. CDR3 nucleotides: TGCGCCAGCAGCCAAGGCGAAGGCAGGCGAGGGGAAGCTTTCTTT. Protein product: CASSQGEGRRGEAFF.

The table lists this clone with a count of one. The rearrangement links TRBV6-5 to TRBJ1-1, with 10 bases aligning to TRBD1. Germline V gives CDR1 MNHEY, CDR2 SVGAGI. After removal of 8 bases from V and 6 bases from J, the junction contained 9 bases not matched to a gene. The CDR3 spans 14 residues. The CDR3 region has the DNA TGTGCCAGCCACACGGGACAGGGGTGGGCTGAAGCTTTCTTT. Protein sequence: CASHTGQGWAEAFF.

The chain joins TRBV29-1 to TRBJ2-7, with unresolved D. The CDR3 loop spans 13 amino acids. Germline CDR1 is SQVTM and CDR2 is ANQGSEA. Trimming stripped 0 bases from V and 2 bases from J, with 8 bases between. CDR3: CSVEDEQTYEQYF. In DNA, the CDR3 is TGCAGCGTTGAAGATGAACAGACCTACGAGCAGTACTTC.

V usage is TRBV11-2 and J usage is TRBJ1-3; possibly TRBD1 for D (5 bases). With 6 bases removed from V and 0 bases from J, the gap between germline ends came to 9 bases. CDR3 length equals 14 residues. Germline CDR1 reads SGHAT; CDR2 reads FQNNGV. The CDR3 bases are TGTGCCAGCAGGACAGACAGCTCTGGAAACACCATATATTTT. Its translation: CASRTDSSGNTIYF. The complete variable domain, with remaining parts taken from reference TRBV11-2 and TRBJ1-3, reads EAGVAQSPRYKIIEKRQSVAFWCNPISGHATLYWYQQILGQGPKLLIQFQNNGVVDDSQLPKDRFSAERLKGVDSTLKIQPAKLEDSAVYLCASRTDSSGNTIYFGEGSWLTVV.

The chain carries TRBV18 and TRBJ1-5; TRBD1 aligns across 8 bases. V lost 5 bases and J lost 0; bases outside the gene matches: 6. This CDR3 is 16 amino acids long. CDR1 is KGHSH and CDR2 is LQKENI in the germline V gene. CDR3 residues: CASSTSGTGSNQPQHF. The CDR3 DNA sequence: TGTGCCAGCTCAACCTCCGGGACAGGTAGCAATCAGCCCCAGCATTTT.

In DNA form, the CDR3 reads TGTGCCTGGAGTGGAGGGGGGGTTGCCTACGAGCAGTACTTC. Protein: CAWSGGGVAYEQYF. V is TRBV30 and J is TRBJ2-7, with a possible D match to TRBD2 (7 bases). Germline-derived CDR1 and CDR2 are GTSNPN and SVGIG (reference sequence). The CDR3 has 14 residues. V lost 1 base and J 2 bases, leaving 12 bases between the germline ends. Using reference TRBV30 and TRBJ2-7 for the parts outside the CDR3, the full variable domain is SQTIHQWPATLVQPVGSPLSLECTVEGTSNPNLYWYRQAAGRGLQLLFYSVGIGQISSEVPQNLSASRPQDRQFILSSKKLLLSDSGFYLCAWSGGGVAYEQYFGPGTRLTVT.

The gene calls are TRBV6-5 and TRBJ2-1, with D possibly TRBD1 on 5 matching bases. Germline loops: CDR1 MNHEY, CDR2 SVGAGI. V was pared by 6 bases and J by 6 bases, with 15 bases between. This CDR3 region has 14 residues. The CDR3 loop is CASSPWARGNEQFF. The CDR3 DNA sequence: TGTGCCAGCAGCCCGTGGGCAAGGGGCAATGAGCAGTTCTTC.

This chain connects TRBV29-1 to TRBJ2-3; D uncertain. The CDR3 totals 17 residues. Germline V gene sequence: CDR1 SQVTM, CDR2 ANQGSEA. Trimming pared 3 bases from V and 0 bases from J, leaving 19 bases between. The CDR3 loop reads CSVDLGWSTRSTDTQYF. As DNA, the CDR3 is TGCAGCGTTGATCTCGGGTGGAGTACGAGGAGCACAGATACGCAGTATTTT.

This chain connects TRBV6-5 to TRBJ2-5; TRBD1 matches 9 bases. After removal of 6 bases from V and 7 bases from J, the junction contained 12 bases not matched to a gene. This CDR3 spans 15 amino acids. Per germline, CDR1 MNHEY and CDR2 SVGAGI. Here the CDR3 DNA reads TGTGCCAGCAGACCCCGGGACAGGGCCATGGGGACCCAGTACTTC. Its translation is CASRPRDRAMGTQYF.

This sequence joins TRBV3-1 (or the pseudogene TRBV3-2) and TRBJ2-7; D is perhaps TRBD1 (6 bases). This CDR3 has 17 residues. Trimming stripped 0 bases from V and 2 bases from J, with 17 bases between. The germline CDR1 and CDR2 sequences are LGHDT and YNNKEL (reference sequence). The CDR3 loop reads CASSQDPGQGVTYEQYF. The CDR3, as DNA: TGTGCCAGCAGCCAAGACCCGGGACAAGGGGTCACCTACGAGCAGTACTTC.

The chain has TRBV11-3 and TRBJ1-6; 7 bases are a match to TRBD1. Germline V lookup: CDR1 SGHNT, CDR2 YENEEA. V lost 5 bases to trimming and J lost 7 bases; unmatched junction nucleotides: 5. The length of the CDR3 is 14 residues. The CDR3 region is CASSHGTANSPLHF. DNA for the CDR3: TGTGCCAGCAGCCACGGGACAGCGAATTCACCCCTCCACTTT.

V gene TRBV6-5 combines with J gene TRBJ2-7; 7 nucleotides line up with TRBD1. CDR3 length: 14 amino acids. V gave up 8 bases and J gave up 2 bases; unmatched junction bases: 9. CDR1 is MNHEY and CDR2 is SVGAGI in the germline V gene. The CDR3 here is CASAPVRGPYEQYF. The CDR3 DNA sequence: TGTGCCAGCGCACCGGTAAGGGGGCCCTACGAGCAGTACTTC.

CDR3 DNA sequence: TGTGCCAGCACCCAGGCATTCAACACTGAAGCTTTCTTT. Translation: CASTQAFNTEAFF. This chain links TRBV6-5 with TRBJ1-1; D is unclear. Germline CDR1 and CDR2: MNHEY and SVGAGI. This CDR3 has 13 amino acids. The germline V and J ends were trimmed by 7 bases and 2 bases, with 11 bases remaining between them.

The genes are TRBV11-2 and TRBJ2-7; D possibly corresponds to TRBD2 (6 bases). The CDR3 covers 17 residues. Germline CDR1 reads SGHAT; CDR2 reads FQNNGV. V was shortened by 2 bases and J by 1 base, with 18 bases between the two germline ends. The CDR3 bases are TGTGCCAGCAGCTTACGCCGCACCGTGCGGGGTTCCTACGAGCAGTACTTC. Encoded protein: CASSLRRTVRGSYEQYF.

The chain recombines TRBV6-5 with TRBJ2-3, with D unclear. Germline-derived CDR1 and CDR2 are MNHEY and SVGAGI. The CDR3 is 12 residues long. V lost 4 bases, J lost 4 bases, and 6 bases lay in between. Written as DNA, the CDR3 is TGTGCCAGCAGTTCAACTTCAGATACGCAGTATTTT. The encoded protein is CASSSTSDTQYF.

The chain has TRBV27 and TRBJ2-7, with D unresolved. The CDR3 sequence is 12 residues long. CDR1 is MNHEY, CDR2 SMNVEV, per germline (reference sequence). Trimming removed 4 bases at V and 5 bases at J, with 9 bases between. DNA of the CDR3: TGTGCCAGCAGTTCAGATACAGACGAGCAGTACTTC. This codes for CASSSDTDEQYF.

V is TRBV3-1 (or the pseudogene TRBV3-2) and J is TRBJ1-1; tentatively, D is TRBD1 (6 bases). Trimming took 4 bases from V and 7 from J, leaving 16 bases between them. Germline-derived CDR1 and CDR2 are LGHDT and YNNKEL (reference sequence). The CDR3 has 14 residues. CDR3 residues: CASSLKLGAGEAFF. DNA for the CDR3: TGTGCCAGCAGCCTCAAGTTGGGGGCGGGTGAAGCTTTCTTT.

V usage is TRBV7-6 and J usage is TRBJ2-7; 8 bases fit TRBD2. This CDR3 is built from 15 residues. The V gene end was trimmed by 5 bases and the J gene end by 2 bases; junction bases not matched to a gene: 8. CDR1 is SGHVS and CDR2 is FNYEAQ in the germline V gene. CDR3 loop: CASSLTSGDTYEQYF. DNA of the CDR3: TGTGCCAGCAGCCTAACTAGCGGAGACACCTACGAGCAGTACTTC.

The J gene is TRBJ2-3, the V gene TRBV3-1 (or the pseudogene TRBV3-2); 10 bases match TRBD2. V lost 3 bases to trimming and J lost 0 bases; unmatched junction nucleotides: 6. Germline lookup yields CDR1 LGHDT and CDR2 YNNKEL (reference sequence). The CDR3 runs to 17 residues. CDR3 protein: CASSHRLAGVSTDTQYF. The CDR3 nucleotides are TGTGCCAGCAGCCACCGTCTAGCGGGGGTTAGCACAGATACGCAGTATTTT.